This T cell receptor (beta chain) was sequenced for a study of cytomegalovirus exposure and HLA in healthy donors. PCR used 60 Vbeta primers and 13 Jbeta primers. Produced via immunoSEQ multiplex PCR; TCRdb's table is partial and in-frame only. The table has 95,000 to 100,000 clones, about 74% seen once; the top ten hold under 2%. Study outcomes and limitations: When a later analysis compared HLA-associated TCR beta chains with equally common others, the HLA-associated chains turned out to be more clonally expanded and to have lower generation probabilities.

As concerns this clone: Its antigen is unknown.

Trimming removed 4 bases from V and 3 bases from J, with 17 bases in between. Germline V gene sequence: CDR1 SGHRS, CDR2 YFSETQ. CDR3 length equals 15 residues. The sequencing sample was made of PBMCs. This rearrangement joins TRBV5-1 to TRBJ2-7; a possible D gene is TRBD2 (6 bases). The sequence derives from a male donor in good health and CMV-seronegative. In DNA, the CDR3 is TGCGCCAGCAGCCCGGGGGACGCCACGTACTACGAGCAGTACTTC. Its protein product is CASSPGDATYYEQYF.